The 9 T cell receptor beta chains in this list originate from one sample, sequenced in a study of cytomegalovirus exposure and HLA in healthy donors. PCR involved 60 Vbeta and 13 Jbeta primers. Assay used: immunoSEQ multiplex PCR; TCRdb lists only in-frame clones, some missing. The sample yields a few hundred thousand clones, about nine tenths seen once. Specimen: PBMCs. The receptor source for this set is a girl aged 2-9 years in good health and CMV-seronegative.

V is TRBV5-1 and J is TRBJ1-6; 8 nucleotides agree with TRBD1. The CDR3 is 16 residues long. CDR1 and CDR2 (germline): SGHRS, YFSETQ. The junction had 7 bases not matched to a gene; V was cut back by 0 bases and J by 8 bases. The CDR3 protein is CASSLGAGTGHSPLHF. The DNA of the CDR3 is TGCGCCAGCAGCTTGGGAGCCGGGACAGGTCATTCACCCCTCCACTTT.

The chain links TRBV5-1 to TRBJ2-1, with 12 bases aligning to TRBD2. CDR3 length: 16 amino acids. In germline, CDR1 is SGHRS, CDR2 YFSETQ. Trimming took 4 bases from V and 4 from J; bases not matched to a gene: 6. CDR3 sequence (DNA): TGCGCCAGCAGCCCACGGACTAGCGGGGCTTACAATGAGCAGTTCTTC. Translation gives CASSPRTSGAYNEQFF.

J is TRBJ2-3 and V is TRBV30, with D possibly TRBD1 on 6 matching bases. V was shortened by 4 bases and J by 5 bases, with 7 bases between the two germline ends. The germline CDR1 and CDR2 sequences are GTSNPN and SVGIG (reference sequence). There are 11 residues in the CDR3. The CDR3 bases are TGTGCCTGGAAACAGGGAGATACGCAGTATTTT. This encodes CAWKQGDTQYF.

This chain links TRBV4-1 with TRBJ2-1; weak D call: TRBD2 (6 bases). Germline values: CDR1 MGHRA, CDR2 YSYEKL. The CDR3 totals 14 residues. Trimming left V 1 base short and J 9 bases short, with 13 bases between. CDR3 loop: CASSQAGLASEQFF. The CDR3 nucleotides are TGCGCCAGCAGCCAAGCCGGGCTAGCGAGTGAGCAGTTCTTC.

This clone was counted a few times. The rearrangement joins TRBV7-2 to TRBJ2-3; 8 nucleotides line up with TRBD2. V shed 6 bases, J shed 4 bases, and the junction held 0 bases outside the gene matches. The CDR3 length is 12 residues. Germline V gives CDR1 SGHTA, CDR2 FQGNSA. CDR3 protein: CASRGLADTQYF. Here the CDR3 DNA reads TGTGCCAGCAGGGGACTAGCAGATACGCAGTATTTT.

CDR3 nucleotide sequence: TGTGCCAGCAGTTCTACCTCTGGGGCCAACGTCCTGACTTTC. Protein: CASSSTSGANVLTF. The gene calls are TRBV6-6 and TRBJ2-6; D not certain. Germline-derived CDR1 and CDR2 are MNHNY and SVGAGI (reference sequence). Trimming shortened V by 4 bases and J by 0 bases, and 4 bases separated the two germline ends. The CDR3 is 14 amino acids.

The chain employs TRBV18 and TRBJ2-2; 7 bases map to TRBD1. The germline V gene has CDR1 KGHSH and CDR2 LQKENI. This CDR3 has 18 residues. V gave up 0 bases and J gave up 1 base; unmatched junction bases: 8. CDR3 in amino acids: CASSPPRKQGRNTGELFF. DNA of the CDR3: TGTGCCAGCTCACCACCGAGGAAACAGGGGAGGAACACCGGGGAGCTGTTTTTT. Combining the CDR3 with reference TRBV18 and TRBJ2-2 gives the whole variable domain NAGVMQNPRHLVRRRGQEARLRCSPMKGHSHVYWYRQLPEEGLKFMVYLQKENIIDESGMPKERFSAEFPKEGPSILRIQQVVRGDSAAYFCASSPPRKQGRNTGELFFGEGSRLTVL.

The rearrangement uses TRBV10-2 and TRBJ1-1; tentatively, D is TRBD1 (6 bases). Per germline, CDR1 WSHSY and CDR2 SAAADI. Deletions cut 0 bases from V and 6 bases from J, with 11 bases between. This CDR3 is built from 14 residues. The CDR3 DNA reads TGCGCCAGCAGTGAGTCCCATACAGGGTCTGAAGCTTTCTTT. Its translation: CASSESHTGSEAFF.

Only one count was recorded for this clone. The rearrangement links TRBV15 to TRBJ1-1, with D possibly TRBD1 on 5 matching bases. V gave up 0 bases and J gave up 5 bases, with 13 bases separating them. The CDR3 sequence is 15 residues long. CDR1 and CDR2 (germline): LNHNV, YYDKDF (reference sequence). DNA of the CDR3: TGTGCCACCAGCAGAGACAGGGTTCCGGAAACTGAAGCTTTCTTT. Translating it yields CATSRDRVPETEAFF.